These 25 T cell receptor beta chains share one sample of origin, sequenced in a study of CD8 T cells in Susac syndrome. After extraction with the RNeasy kit, about 0.5 to 1 ug of the RNA was reverse transcribed using random hexamers. TCRdb processed the immunoSEQ multiplex PCR reads anew with MiXCR; each CDR3 protein has one entry. This sample carries around 130,000 distinct CDR3 sequences, around 94% of them seen once, and the ten largest clones take about 0.089%. The specimen sequenced was CD4+ T cells from PBMCs. The receptor set was obtained from a human donor in good health.

The genes are TRBV30 and TRBJ2-5; D is uncertain. Per germline, CDR1 GTSNPN and CDR2 SVGIG (reference sequence). This CDR3 is built from 13 residues. The germline V and J ends were trimmed by 0 bases and 4 bases, with 9 bases remaining between them. CDR3 bases: TGTGCCTGGAGTGTTCCCCCGGGAGAGACCCAGTACTTC. Encoded protein: CAWSVPPGETQYF.

The chain combines TRBV3-1 with TRBJ1-4; tentative D call: TRBD1 (5 bases). CDR3 length: 15 residues. The germline gives CDR1 LGHDT, CDR2 YNNKEL (reference sequence). V was pared by 1 base and J by 5 bases, with 11 bases between. Here the CDR3 DNA reads TGTGCCAGCAGCCAAGGGGGGACGCAGAATGAAAAACTGTTTTTT. Translation: CASSQGGTQNEKLFF.

V is TRBV29-1 and J is TRBJ2-3, with a weak D call TRBD2 (6 bases). The germline V gene has CDR1 SQVTM and CDR2 ANQGSEA. The V gene lost 4 bases and the J gene lost 4 bases, with 12 bases spanning the gap. The CDR3 covers 13 residues. CDR3: CSVGRVDADTQYF. CDR3 nucleotide sequence: TGCAGCGTTGGGAGGGTGGATGCAGATACGCAGTATTTT.

The rearrangement uses TRBV12-3 or TRBV12-4 and TRBJ2-1; D might be TRBD1 (6 bases). This CDR3 contains 14 residues. V lost 6 bases and J lost 3, with 12 bases in between. The CDR3 DNA is TGTGCCAGCAGAGCAGGACAGCACTACAATGAGCAGTTCTTC. This encodes CASRAGQHYNEQFF.

The chain is built from TRBV13 and TRBJ2-7, with 9 bases aligning to TRBD2. Germline V CDR1 and CDR2: PRHDT, FYEKMQ (reference sequence). The CDR3 consists of 15 residues. The J segment lost 5 bases and the V segment lost 3 bases, leaving 8 bases of the junction unmatched. CDR3 sequence reads: CASSLMLAGVHEQYF. In nucleotides, the CDR3 is TGTGCCAGCAGCTTGATGTTAGCGGGAGTTCACGAGCAGTACTTC. Full variable domain (remainder filled in from reference TRBV13 and TRBJ2-7): AAGVIQSPRHLIKEKRETATLKCYPIPRHDTVYWYQQGPGQDPQFLISFYEKMQSDKGSIPDRFSAQQFSDYHSELNMSSLELGDSALYFCASSLMLAGVHEQYFGPGTRLTVT.

The V gene is TRBV5-1, the J gene TRBJ1-5; D is uncertain. Trimming stripped 0 bases from V and 5 bases from J, with 6 bases between. The CDR3 covers 13 residues. CDR1 is SGHRS and CDR2 is YFSETQ in the germline V gene. In DNA, the CDR3 is TGCGCCAGCAGCTTGGATGTGGATCAGCCCCAGCATTTT. Protein sequence: CASSLDVDQPQHF.

V and J are TRBV7-9 and TRBJ1-5; 9 positions match TRBD1. Germline V gene lookup returns CDR1 SEHNR and CDR2 FQNEAQ (reference sequence). Trimming removed 4 bases from V and 6 bases from J; junction bases left unmatched: 4. The CDR3 loop spans 14 amino acids. DNA for the CDR3: TGTGCCAGCAGCTACACAGGGGGCGGTCAGCCCCAGCATTTT. Protein: CASSYTGGGQPQHF.

The V call is TRBV6-2 or TRBV6-3, the J call TRBJ2-6; D perhaps matches TRBD1 (6 bases). The CDR3 has 13 amino acids. Looked up from germline, CDR1 is MNHEY and CDR2 is SVGEGT. The V end was cut by 10 bases, the J end by 0 bases, with 7 bases between. This chain's CDR3 is CAIRGSGANVLTF. CDR3 bases: TGTGCCATCAGGGGCTCTGGGGCCAACGTCCTGACTTTC.

V usage is TRBV12-3 or TRBV12-4 and J usage is TRBJ1-4; 10 nucleotides match TRBD1. This CDR3 comprises 14 residues. The trim removed 6 bases at V and 7 bases at J, leaving 5 bases unmatched. CDR3 sequence reads: CASRTGTGVEKLFF. In nucleotides, the CDR3 is TGTGCCAGCAGAACCGGGACAGGGGTTGAAAAACTGTTTTTT.

This clonotype is a singleton in its sample. This sequence joins TRBV12-3 or TRBV12-4 and TRBJ2-1, with TRBD2 matching 7 bases. The CDR3 loop spans 13 amino acids. J was trimmed by 3 bases and V by 5 bases; bases with no gene match: 1. CDR3 coding DNA: TGTGCCAGCAGTGCGGGGGACTACAATGAGCAGTTCTTC. It specifies CASSAGDYNEQFF.

The count of this clonotype is one. The chain links TRBV20-1 to TRBJ1-5; D call uncertain. The CDR3 has 12 amino acids. Trimming stripped 5 bases from V and 2 bases from J, with 7 bases between. Germline V gives CDR1 DFQATT, CDR2 SNEGSKA (reference sequence). CDR3 loop: CSAGVGNQPQHF. For the CDR3, the DNA is TGCAGTGCTGGGGTGGGCAATCAGCCCCAGCATTTT.

The V call is TRBV7-2, the J call TRBJ2-5; TRBD2 aligns across 7 bases. Germline-derived CDR1 and CDR2 are SGHTA and FQGNSA. This CDR3 region has 16 residues. The V and J ends lost 5 bases and 4 bases, in that order; junction bases with no gene match: 13. The CDR3 region has the DNA TGTGCCAGCAGCCTCAACTCGGCGGGAGTGGGAGAGACCCAGTACTTC. It codes for CASSLNSAGVGETQYF. Looking up the rest from reference TRBV7-2 and TRBJ2-5 gives the full variable domain: GAGVSQSPSNKVTEKGKDVELRCDPISGHTALYWYRQSLGQGLEFLIYFQGNSAPDKSGLPSDRFSAERTGGSVSTLTIQRTQQEDSAVYLCASSLNSAGVGETQYFGPGTRLLVL.

The CDR3 nucleotides are TGTGCCAGCAGCCCCCTTCCGGGGGAGCAGTACTTC. Translating it yields CASSPLPGEQYF. The chain carries TRBV9 and TRBJ2-7; a weak D match, TRBD2 (5 bases). The V gene lost 4 bases and the J gene lost 7 bases, with 12 bases spanning the gap. Germline values: CDR1 SGDLS, CDR2 YYNGEE. The CDR3 consists of 12 residues.

This clonotype is a singleton in its sample. V and J are TRBV7-9 and TRBJ2-7; 15 bases align to TRBD2. Germline lookup yields CDR1 SEHNR and CDR2 FQNEAQ (reference sequence). The CDR3 totals 16 residues. The V gene end was trimmed by 5 bases and the J gene end by 5 bases; junction bases not matched to a gene: 7. Written as DNA, the CDR3 is TGTGCCAGCAGCCCGGGACTAGCGGGAGGAAGAGACGAGCAGTACTTC. This codes for CASSPGLAGGRDEQYF.

J is TRBJ2-5 and V is TRBV6-5, with D tentatively TRBD2 (6 bases). V lost 0 bases and J 5 bases, leaving 10 bases between the germline ends. Germline values: CDR1 MNHEY, CDR2 SVGAGI. This CDR3 comprises 14 residues. CDR3 nucleotide sequence: TGTGCCAGCAGTTACTCCGGGACTCCGGAGACCCAGTACTTC. Translation gives CASSYSGTPETQYF.

The V and J genes are TRBV3-1 and TRBJ2-3; the match to TRBD2 covers 10 bases. The CDR3 consists of 15 residues. The V and J ends lost 4 bases and 7 bases, in that order; junction bases with no gene match: 8. Germline-derived CDR1 and CDR2 are LGHDT and YNNKEL (reference sequence). The CDR3 region has the DNA TGTGCCAGCAGCCCTCAGCGGGAGGGCCCATATACGCAGTATTTT. Its protein is CASSPQREGPYTQYF.

V is TRBV25-1 and J is TRBJ1-2, with a weak D call TRBD1 (6 bases). CDR1 is MGHDK and CDR2 is SYGVNS in the germline V gene. The CDR3 runs 14 residues. With 6 bases removed from V and 4 bases from J, the gap between germline ends came to 15 bases. The CDR3 spells CASRGGSPLYGYTF. CDR3 nucleotide sequence: TGTGCCAGCAGAGGGGGGTCTCCTCTCTATGGCTACACCTTC.

This rearrangement joins TRBV7-9 to TRBJ2-7; 7 bases agree with TRBD2. V was pared by 0 bases and J by 7 bases, with 6 bases of the junction left unmatched. The germline CDR1 and CDR2 sequences are SEHNR and FQNEAQ (reference sequence). The CDR3 has 14 residues. CDR3 coding DNA: TGTGCCAGCAGCTTAGCGGGAGGGAGTAAGGAGCAGTACTTC. Encoded protein: CASSLAGGSKEQYF.

The chain links TRBV18 to TRBJ2-1; D is ambiguous. CDR3 length equals 14 residues. The germline V and J ends were trimmed by 3 bases and 5 bases, with 11 bases remaining between them. Germline CDR1 is KGHSH and CDR2 is LQKENI. The CDR3 region has the DNA TGTGCCAGCTCACCCGAAGCTTACCACAATGAGCAGTTCTTC. Translated: CASSPEAYHNEQFF. The complete variable domain, with remaining parts taken from reference TRBV18 and TRBJ2-1, reads NAGVMQNPRHLVRRRGQEARLRCSPMKGHSHVYWYRQLPEEGLKFMVYLQKENIIDESGMPKERFSAEFPKEGPSILRIQQVVRGDSAAYFCASSPEAYHNEQFFGPGTRLTVL.

The V and J genes are TRBV12-3 or TRBV12-4 and TRBJ1-6; D call uncertain. V lost 3 bases and J lost 10, with 10 bases in between. CDR3 length equals 13 residues. As DNA, the CDR3 is TGTGCCAGCAGTTTCGAATCGGGCTCACCCCTCCACTTT. It specifies CASSFESGSPLHF.

The chain joins TRBV7-6 to TRBJ2-5, with 8 bases lining up with TRBD1. V lost 5 bases, J lost 4 bases, and 6 bases stayed unmatched. Germline lookup yields CDR1 SGHVS and CDR2 FNYEAQ. This CDR3 has 14 amino acids. CDR3 in amino acids: CASSPGQGGETQYF. The DNA for the CDR3 is TGTGCCAGCAGCCCCGGACAGGGCGGAGAGACCCAGTACTTC.

The chain couples TRBV7-6 to TRBJ2-2; 9 bases fit TRBD1. The CDR3 loop spans 15 amino acids. V lost 6 bases, J lost 5 bases, and 7 bases stayed unmatched. Germline-derived CDR1 and CDR2 are SGHVS and FNYEAQ. CDR3: CASSPGQGRTGELFF. The CDR3 DNA sequence: TGTGCCAGCAGTCCTGGACAGGGGAGGACCGGGGAGCTGTTTTTT.

This chain connects TRBV12-3 or TRBV12-4 to TRBJ1-1; tentative D call: TRBD1 (6 bases). The CDR3 sequence is 13 residues long. V lost 6 bases and J lost 4, with 12 bases in between. CDR3 loop: CASRDSGGTEAFF. In nucleotides, the CDR3 is TGTGCCAGCAGGGACAGCGGGGGCACTGAAGCTTTCTTT.

The rearrangement uses TRBV28 and TRBJ2-3, with 7 bases aligning to TRBD2. With 8 bases clipped from V and 3 bases from J, the junction kept 8 bases outside the gene matches. The length of the CDR3 is 14 residues. Germline CDR1 is MDHEN and CDR2 is SYDVKM. CDR3 sequence (DNA): TGTGCCAGCTCAAGGGAGGGTGTTACAGATACGCAGTATTTT. This encodes CASSREGVTDTQYF.

The V call is TRBV3-1, the J call TRBJ2-7; D uncertain. The CDR3 spans 12 residues. Trimming left V 0 bases short and J 7 bases short, with 7 bases between. Germline loops: CDR1 LGHDT, CDR2 YNNKEL (reference sequence). The CDR3 sequence is CASSQDNKEQYF. CDR3 nucleotides: TGTGCCAGCAGCCAAGATAATAAAGAGCAGTACTTC.